This T cell receptor (beta chain) is drawn from a study of CD8 T cells in Susac syndrome. Findings and limits, study-wide: The CD4+ T cell repertoires in Susac syndrome did not show any clonal expansion.

Random hexamers were used to reverse transcribe an amount of about 0.45 to 1 ug RNA. The CDR3 of TCR beta was amplified by immunoSEQ multiplex PCR across 54 Vbeta and 13 Jbeta. Each CDR3 protein is one row after TCRdb ran MiXCR on the immunoSEQ multiplex PCR reads. The top ten hold 0.08% to 0.11% of the sample, which has about 240,000 distinct CDR3 sequences, about 95% seen once. As for this clonotype: What it binds is not known.

Trimming removed 5 bases from V and 1 base from J, with 12 bases in between. The CDR3 has 15 residues. Germline V gene sequence: CDR1 MNHEY, CDR2 SVGAGI. Negative isolation was applied to CD8+ and CD4+ T cells, and FACS enrichment was applied to TEMRA cells. Sequenced: CD4+ T cells from PBMCs. V usage is TRBV6-5 and J usage is TRBJ1-5; weak D call: TRBD1 (5 bases). This receptor was taken from a human donor with Susac syndrome. Here the CDR3 reads CASSPVSGSNQPQHF. In DNA, the CDR3 is TGTGCCAGCAGTCCAGTTTCAGGGAGCAATCAGCCCCAGCATTTT.